Following are 19 T cell receptor beta chains from one sample sequenced in a study of T-cell memory formation after mild COVID-19. TCRdb re-called the 5' RACE reads with MiXCR, one entry per CDR3 protein. The sample holds over 500,000 distinct CDR3 sequences, roughly 17% seen once. Sequencing was performed on PBMCs or a T cell subset sorted from them (not recorded which). These receptors all stem from an adult woman who had mild COVID-19 (a few samples of this study predate the infection). Cell type and time point are not known.

This clonotype was detected only a few times. The V call is TRBV12-3 or TRBV12-4, the J call TRBJ2-3; 7 positions match TRBD1. This CDR3 comprises 14 residues. V was clipped by 5 bases and J by 4 bases; unmatched bases: 6. DNA for the CDR3: TGTGCCAGCAGTCCCGACAGGGACCCAGATACGCAGTATTTT. Protein sequence: CASSPDRDPDTQYF.

This clonotype was detected only once. The chain is built from TRBV20-1 and TRBJ1-6; no firm D call. This CDR3 contains 12 residues. V lost 3 bases, J lost 13 bases, and 13 bases lay in between. Looked up from germline, CDR1 is DFQATT and CDR2 is SNEGSKA (reference sequence). The CDR3 protein is CSASRRQSPLHF. CDR3 nucleotide sequence: TGCAGTGCTAGTAGGCGCCAGTCGCCCCTCCACTTT.

The chain is built from TRBV5-1 and TRBJ2-6; 10 bases map to TRBD1. Per the germline V gene, CDR1 is SGHRS and CDR2 is YFSETQ. The CDR3 has 16 amino acids. V trimming: 2 bases; J trimming: 4 bases; junction bases outside the gene matches: 3. The CDR3 DNA follows: TGCGCCAGCAGCTTTGGGACAGGGGCAGGGGCCAACGTCCTGACTTTC. Its translation: CASSFGTGAGANVLTF.

The chain recombines TRBV6-6 with TRBJ2-7; 7 nucleotides line up with TRBD2. The CDR3 sequence is 15 residues long. Germline V gene sequence: CDR1 MNHNY, CDR2 SVGAGI (reference sequence). V lost 7 bases and J lost 2; bases outside the gene matches: 11. The DNA for the CDR3 is TGTGCCAGCACCTCACCCGCGGGGGATACCTACGAGCAGTACTTC. This codes for CASTSPAGDTYEQYF.

This clonotype was counted only a few times. The chain is built from TRBV18 and TRBJ2-3; 10 nucleotides line up with TRBD1. Germline loops: CDR1 KGHSH, CDR2 LQKENI. The CDR3 has 15 residues. V was pared by 5 bases and J by 2 bases, with 4 bases of the junction left unmatched. The DNA for the CDR3 is TGTGCCAGCTCAGGGGACAGGGGAACCACAGATACGCAGTATTTT. Protein: CASSGDRGTTDTQYF. The whole variable domain, remainder taken from reference TRBV18 and TRBJ2-3, is NAGVMQNPRHLVRRRGQEARLRCSPMKGHSHVYWYRQLPEEGLKFMVYLQKENIIDESGMPKERFSAEFPKEGPSILRIQQVVRGDSAAYFCASSGDRGTTDTQYFGPGTRLTVL.

The rearrangement joins TRBV29-1 to TRBJ2-5; D is possibly TRBD1 (5 bases). The CDR3 is 11 amino acids. Germline CDR1 reads SQVTM; CDR2 reads ANQGSEA. Between the trimmed V and J ends, which lost 0 bases and 7 bases, there was a span of 6 bases. Here the CDR3 reads CSVEDTGTQYF. As DNA, the CDR3 is TGCAGCGTTGAAGATACAGGGACCCAGTACTTC.

The chain joins TRBV6-6 to TRBJ1-5, with D hard to call. Trimming took off 6 bases at V and 2 bases at J, with 14 bases between the two ends. The CDR3 contains 15 residues. Per germline, CDR1 MNHNY and CDR2 SVGAGI (reference sequence). CDR3 coding DNA: TGTGCCAGCAGCGAACCGCCCGTGGGCAATCAGCCCCAGCATTTT. Protein sequence: CASSEPPVGNQPQHF.

This clonotype was seen a handful of times. This chain connects TRBV19 to TRBJ1-5; no clear D gene. CDR3 size: 13 residues. Germline-derived CDR1 and CDR2 are LNHDA and SQIVND (reference sequence). With 7 bases removed from V and 2 bases from J, the gap between germline ends came to 9 bases. The CDR3 loop is CASKRGGNQPQHF. DNA of the CDR3: TGTGCCAGTAAGCGGGGTGGCAATCAGCCCCAGCATTTT.

The chain uses TRBV20-1 and TRBJ2-3; 7 nucleotides align to TRBD2. The CDR3 extends over 18 amino acids. The ends lost 6 bases at V and 2 bases at J; junction bases unmatched: 20. Per the germline V gene, CDR1 is DFQATT and CDR2 is SNEGSKA (reference sequence). CDR3 sequence (DNA): TGCAGTGCGAACCGCAAAGCGGGACCCCCCGTTCACACAGATACGCAGTATTTT. Translated, it gives CSANRKAGPPVHTDTQYF.

This clonotype was seen repeatedly, ten times or more. The V and J genes are TRBV7-6 and TRBJ2-2; D uncertain. With 7 bases removed from V and 1 base from J, the gap between germline ends came to 13 bases. Germline CDR1 SGHVS, CDR2 FNYEAQ. The CDR3 totals 15 residues. The CDR3 spells CASTPNRLNTGELFF. The CDR3 bases are TGTGCCAGCACACCGAATAGGCTGAACACCGGGGAGCTGTTTTTT.

This clonotype was observed many times. The chain uses TRBV7-9 and TRBJ1-3; D remains unclear. CDR1 is SEHNR and CDR2 is FQNEAQ in the germline V gene (reference sequence). The CDR3 has 16 residues. V lost 3 bases to trimming and J lost 0 bases, with 12 bases between them. CDR3 sequence reads: CASSFEAQLSGNTIYF. The CDR3 DNA is TGTGCCAGCAGCTTCGAGGCACAGCTCTCTGGAAACACCATATATTTT.

V gene TRBV3-1 combines with J gene TRBJ2-3; the D gene is possibly TRBD2 (7 bases). V lost 4 bases, J lost 4 bases, and 12 bases lay in between. Germline V CDR1 and CDR2: LGHDT, YNNKEL (reference sequence). The CDR3 is 14 amino acids. The CDR3 reads CASSRGGTSDTQYF. CDR3 in DNA: TGTGCCAGCAGCCGGGGGGGCACTTCAGATACGCAGTATTTT.

The chain employs TRBV3-1 and TRBJ2-1, with TRBD2 matching 9 bases. CDR1 and CDR2 from the germline V gene are LGHDT and YNNKEL (reference sequence). The length of the CDR3 is 16 residues. The V gene end was trimmed by 4 bases and the J gene end by 3 bases; junction bases not matched to a gene: 7. The CDR3 sequence: CASSPQTSGVYNEQFF. In DNA, the CDR3 is TGTGCCAGCAGCCCACAGACTAGCGGAGTCTACAATGAGCAGTTCTTC.

This clonotype was observed a few times. V is TRBV4-2 and J is TRBJ1-3; TRBD1 might be the D (5 bases). This CDR3 contains 17 residues. Deletions cut 1 base from V and 0 bases from J, with 13 bases between. Per the germline V gene, CDR1 is LGHNA and CDR2 is YNFKEQ. CDR3 region: CASSQGARASSGNTIYF. The CDR3 nucleotides read TGTGCCAGCAGCCAAGGAGCCAGGGCGAGCTCTGGAAACACCATATATTTT.

V is TRBV28 and J is TRBJ2-4; D unclear. The CDR3 is 16 amino acids. V lost 5 bases, J lost 0 bases, and 14 bases lay in between. Germline V gene lookup returns CDR1 MDHEN and CDR2 SYDVKM. The chain's CDR3 is CASSAPATLAKNIQYF. DNA of the CDR3: TGTGCCAGCAGTGCCCCGGCGACCCTAGCCAAAAACATTCAGTACTTC.

This clonotype has a handful of counts. CDR3 region: CASSPVGQGVNTEAFF. The CDR3 nucleotides are TGTGCCAGCAGCCCCGTGGGGCAGGGAGTGAACACTGAAGCTTTCTTT. This chain connects TRBV7-6 to TRBJ1-1; possible D gene TRBD1, 5 bases. Trimming stripped 5 bases from V and 0 bases from J, with 16 bases between. Germline CDR1 reads SGHVS; CDR2 reads FNYEAQ. The CDR3 runs 16 residues.

This clonotype has more than one count but fewer than ten. J is TRBJ2-2 and V is TRBV6-5, with TRBD2 matching 7 bases. CDR3 length equals 15 residues. V shed 7 bases and J 6 bases; nucleotides not matched to a gene: 11. Germline V gives CDR1 MNHEY, CDR2 SVGAGI. DNA for the CDR3: TGTGCCAGCACCACCGGGACTACGTCGGCCGGGGAGCTGTTTTTT. Protein product: CASTTGTTSAGELFF.

This clonotype was seen ten or more times. This sequence joins TRBV7-2 and TRBJ2-1, with D unresolved. Germline-derived CDR1 and CDR2 are SGHTA and FQGNSA. V lost 5 bases and J lost 0, with 11 bases in between. The CDR3 contains 15 residues. DNA of the CDR3: TGTGCCAGCAGCGTTCCCCCGAACTCCTACAATGAGCAGTTCTTC. Translating it yields CASSVPPNSYNEQFF.

This clonotype came up a few times. The chain links TRBV5-6 to TRBJ2-7, with D possibly being TRBD1 (6 bases). Germline assignment: CDR1 SGHDT and CDR2 YYEEEE. Trimming took off 4 bases at V and 3 bases at J, with 14 bases between the two ends. This CDR3 has 14 residues. The CDR3 is CASSLVRQDYEQYF. The CDR3 bases are TGTGCCAGCAGCCTAGTCAGACAGGACTACGAGCAGTACTTC. Full variable domain (missing parts from reference TRBV5-6 and TRBJ2-7): DAGVTQSPTHLIKTRGQQVTLRCSPKSGHDTVSWYQQALGQGPQFIFQYYEEEERQRGNFPDRFSGHQFPNYSSELNVNALLLGDSALYLCASSLVRQDYEQYFGPGTRLTVT.